The 9 T cell receptor beta chains below all came from one sample that was sequenced in a study of cytomegalovirus exposure and HLA in healthy donors. PCR involved 60 Vbeta and 13 Jbeta primers. Profiled with immunoSEQ multiplex PCR; TCRdb holds only in-frame clones, not every one. The sample has about 160,000 clones, around 75% seen once. The sequenced material came from PBMCs. Receptors originate from a man in his late teens or twenties in good health and CMV-seropositive.

This clone was detected only a few times. The rearrangement links TRBV5-6 to TRBJ1-5; tentatively, D is TRBD1 (5 bases). The germline V gene encodes CDR1 SGHDT and CDR2 YYEEEE. This CDR3 has 14 amino acids. V lost 1 base and J lost 7, with 12 bases in between. In nucleotides, the CDR3 is TGTGCCAGCAGCTTGTGGGGGGGTCGACAGCCCCAGCATTTT. The encoded protein is CASSLWGGRQPQHF.

The chain joins TRBV28 to TRBJ1-4; no firm D call. CDR3 size: 14 residues. The V gene lost 3 bases and the J gene lost 4 bases, with 9 bases spanning the gap. In germline, CDR1 is MDHEN, CDR2 SYDVKM. The CDR3 reads CASSLQNRNEKLFF. The CDR3 DNA reads TGTGCCAGCAGTTTGCAGAACCGTAATGAAAAACTGTTTTTT. Supplemented by reference TRBV28 and TRBJ1-4, the full variable domain reads DVKVTQSSRYLVKRTGEKVFLECVQDMDHENMFWYRQDPGLGLRLIYFSYDVKMKEKGDIPEGYSVSREKKERFSLILESASTNQTSMYLCASSLQNRNEKLFFGSGTQLSVL.

This clone was counted a few times. This chain joins TRBV7-8 and TRBJ1-1, with 7 bases fitting TRBD1. CDR1 and CDR2 (germline): SGHVS, FQNEAQ. This CDR3 is built from 18 residues. Trimming cost V 0 bases and J 0 bases; bases outside gene matches: 10. The CDR3 reads CASSLALAGGPMNTEAFF. The DNA of the CDR3 is TGTGCCAGCAGCTTAGCGTTGGCAGGGGGACCCATGAACACTGAAGCTTTCTTT.

This clone was seen only once. The rearrangement joins TRBV6-5 to TRBJ1-2; 8 nucleotides align to TRBD1. This CDR3 comprises 13 residues. Per germline, CDR1 MNHEY and CDR2 SVGAGI. V trimming: 6 bases; J trimming: 5 bases; junction bases outside the gene matches: 5. Here the CDR3 reads CASSTTGVYGYTF. The CDR3 DNA reads as TGTGCCAGCAGCACGACAGGGGTTTATGGCTACACCTTC.

The chain combines TRBV28 with TRBJ2-7, with 7 bases lining up with TRBD1. This CDR3 has 15 amino acids. Germline V gives CDR1 MDHEN, CDR2 SYDVKM. V was clipped by 7 bases and J by 4 bases; unmatched bases: 13. The CDR3 here is CASTPRQGQRYEQYV. CDR3 bases: TGTGCCAGCACTCCCAGACAGGGCCAGCGATACGAGCAGTACGTC.

The chain combines TRBV7-8 with TRBJ2-5; 9 nucleotides align to TRBD2. V lost 5 bases, J lost 1 base, and 8 bases stayed unmatched. The germline V gene encodes CDR1 SGHVS and CDR2 FQNEAQ. This CDR3 is 16 amino acids long. The CDR3 reads CASSLRTSAFQETQYF. In DNA, the CDR3 is TGTGCCAGCAGCCTCAGGACTAGCGCTTTCCAAGAGACCCAGTACTTC.

The chain combines TRBV5-5 with TRBJ2-2; 11 nucleotides line up with TRBD2. CDR3 length equals 17 residues. Losses at the gene ends were 6 bases for V and 8 bases for J; bases not matched to a gene: 15. Germline CDR1 and CDR2: SGHKS and YYEKEE (reference sequence). The CDR3 bases are TGTGCCAGCACCCACGCCGGGCTAGCGGGGGGTCCGGGGGAGCTGTTTTTT. Translation: CASTHAGLAGGPGELFF.

The chain joins TRBV20-1 to TRBJ1-2; perhaps TRBD1 as D (5 bases). CDR3 length equals 11 residues. V lost 5 bases and J 8 bases, leaving 12 bases between the germline ends. Germline values: CDR1 DFQATT, CDR2 SNEGSKA (reference sequence). The CDR3 DNA follows: TGCAGTGCTCCGCAGGGAGGAGGCTACACCTTC. Encoded protein: CSAPQGGGYTF.

This clone was observed once. The J gene is TRBJ1-1, the V gene TRBV30; D is ambiguous. The CDR3 runs to 17 residues. Germline values: CDR1 GTSNPN, CDR2 SVGIG (reference sequence). The V end lost 3 bases, the J end lost 0 bases, and 20 bases lay between the germline ends. This CDR3 reads CAWSGEGGPGVNTEAFF. CDR3 nucleotides: TGTGCCTGGAGCGGGGAGGGAGGGCCCGGGGTGAACACTGAAGCTTTCTTT. Supplemented by reference TRBV30 and TRBJ1-1, the full variable domain reads SQTIHQWPATLVQPVGSPLSLECTVEGTSNPNLYWYRQAAGRGLQLLFYSVGIGQISSEVPQNLSASRPQDRQFILSSKKLLLSDSGFYLCAWSGEGGPGVNTEAFFGQGTRLTVV.